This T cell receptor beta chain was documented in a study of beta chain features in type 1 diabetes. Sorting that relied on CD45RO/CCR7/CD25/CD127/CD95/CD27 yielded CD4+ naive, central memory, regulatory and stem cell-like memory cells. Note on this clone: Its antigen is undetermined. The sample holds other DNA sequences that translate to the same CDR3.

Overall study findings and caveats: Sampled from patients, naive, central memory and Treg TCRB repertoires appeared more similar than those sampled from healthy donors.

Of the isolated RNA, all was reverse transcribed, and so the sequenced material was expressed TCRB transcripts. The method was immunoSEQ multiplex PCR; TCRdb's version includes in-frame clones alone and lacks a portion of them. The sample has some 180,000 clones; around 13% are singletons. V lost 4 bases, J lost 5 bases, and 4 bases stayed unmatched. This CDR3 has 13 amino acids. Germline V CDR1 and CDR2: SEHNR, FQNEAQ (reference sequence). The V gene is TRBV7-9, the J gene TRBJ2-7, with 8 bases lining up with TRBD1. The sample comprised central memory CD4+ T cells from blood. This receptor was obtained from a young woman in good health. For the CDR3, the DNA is TGTGCCAGCAGCTCGACAGGGGTCCACGAGCAGTACTTC. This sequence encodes CASSSTGVHEQYF.